These T cell receptor beta chains were read from a single sample in a study of human T cells and chemical hapten exposure. TCRdb used MiXCR to reprocess the RACE reads, holding one entry per CDR3 protein. Of some 77,000 distinct CDR3 sequences detected, approximately 8.1% appear once; the ten largest clones hold less than 2%. Specimen: whole blood. The origin of the receptors is a female donor in good health. Some clones in this sample may be carry-over from other donors' samples. Each CDR3 is given with its conserved first and last residue. D genes are given only for firm matches. Not all rows give a size; the values are once, few, many and, for expanded clones, a class.

TGTGCCAGCAGCTTGGAGACAGGGGCTGGCTACACCTTC,CASSLETGAGYTF,TRBD1,many,TRBJ1-2,TRBV7-2
TGCAGTGCTAGAGATCTGGGGGGCGCGGGAACTAATGAAAAACTGTTTTTT,CSARDLGGAGTNEKLFF,NA,few,TRBJ1-4,TRBV20-1
TGCAGCGTAGTTAAGGGGACAGATGCCTACGAGCAGTACTTC,CSVVKGTDAYEQYF,TRBD1,NA,TRBJ2-7,TRBV29-1
TGCGCCAGCAGAACATTAACTATGGGCTACACCTTC,CASRTLTMGYTF,NA,many,TRBJ1-2,TRBV5-1
TGTGCCAGCACGGGTCTAAACAGGGGATCGCTGGATGGCTACACCTTC,CASTGLNRGSLDGYTF,TRBD1,NA,TRBJ1-2,TRBV12-3/TRBV12-4
TGTGCCAGCAGTGAAGTGTGGGGACAGGTTCCCCTCCACTTT,CASSEVWGQVPLHF,TRBD1,NA,TRBJ1-6,TRBV2
TGTGCCAGCAGCGTTACTAGCGGGGCTAGCACAGATACGCAGTATTTT,CASSVTSGASTDTQYF,TRBD2,many,TRBJ2-3,TRBV9
TGTGCCTCCCGGGACAGGGTCGCCACTGAAGCTTTCTTT,CASRDRVATEAFF,TRBD1,many,TRBJ1-1,TRBV6-5
TGCAGTGCCGTGTCCTACAATGAGCAGTTCTTC,CSAVSYNEQFF,NA,few,TRBJ2-1,TRBV20-1
TGCAGTGCTAGAGATCTTATGGGATCGGCTTTCTTT,CSARDLMGSAFF,NA,many,TRBJ1-1,TRBV20-1
TGTGCCAGCAGCCAAAGTTCTGGAGATACGCAGTATTTT,CASSQSSGDTQYF,NA,NA,TRBJ2-3,TRBV7-2
TGTGCCACCAGTGATGGAGGGGTAACAGATACGCAGTATTTT,CATSDGGVTDTQYF,NA,few,TRBJ2-3,TRBV24-1
TGTGCCAGCAGTGCGACAGACAATCAGCCCCAGCATTTT,CASSATDNQPQHF,NA,NA,TRBJ1-5,TRBV6-5
TGTGCCATCTGTGGAAACACCATATATTTT,CAICGNTIYF,NA,NA,TRBJ1-3,TRBV10-3
TGTGCCAGCAGTCCCCGTGGCAAATCGAGCAATCAGCCCCAGCATTTT,CASSPRGKSSNQPQHF,NA,NA,TRBJ1-5,TRBV12-3/TRBV12-4
TGCGCCAGCAGCTCCGCATGGAACACTGAAGCTTTCTTT,CASSSAWNTEAFF,NA,few,TRBJ1-1,TRBV5-1
TGTGCCATCAGGGGGCAATACGAGCAGTACTTC,CAIRGQYEQYF,NA,few,TRBJ2-7,TRBV10-3
TGCGCCAGCAGCTTGGTGGCAGGGCAGGGGTCCCTCCACTTT,CASSLVAGQGSLHF,NA,NA,TRBJ1-6,TRBV5-1
TGCAGTGCTAGAGTACCCGGGACTCTTGCACCCCTCCACTTT,CSARVPGTLAPLHF,NA,NA,TRBJ1-6,TRBV20-1
TGTGCCAGCAGTTACGGACGAGCGGGGGGGGATACGCAGTATTTT,CASSYGRAGGDTQYF,TRBD2,few,TRBJ2-3,TRBV12-3/TRBV12-4
TGCAGTGCTACCGACAGCACTAACTATGGCTACACCTTC,CSATDSTNYGYTF,NA,many,TRBJ1-2,TRBV20-1
TGTGCCAGCAGTTTAAGGCACACAGATACGCAGTATTTT,CASSLRHTDTQYF,NA,many,TRBJ2-3,TRBV12-3/TRBV12-4
TGTGCCAGCTCACCTGAGCGTACCATGAACACTGAAGCTTTCTTT,CASSPERTMNTEAFF,NA,few,TRBJ1-1,TRBV18
TGTGCCAGCAGCTTGGAACAGGGGATCGGAAAACTGTTTTTT,CASSLEQGIGKLFF,TRBD1,few,TRBJ1-4,TRBV5-4
TGTGCCAGCAGTTTTTTTTTTGGGGGGGAAGACACCGGGGAGCTGTTTTTT,CASSFFFGGEDTGELFF,TRBD2,NA,TRBJ2-2,TRBV12-3/TRBV12-4
TGTGCCAGCAGCTTGGGCCCCAGTGGGGGCTTGATGAATGAGCAGTTCTTC,CASSLGPSGGLMNEQFF,NA,few,TRBJ2-1,TRBV5-5
TGTGCCAGCAGCGTCAGGGGACCCCCTTCTGGGGCCAACGTCCTGACTTTC,CASSVRGPPSGANVLTF,NA,NA,TRBJ2-6,TRBV11-1
TGCAGTGCCCTAGCGGGGGGCCCGTACAATGAGCAGTTCTTC,CSALAGGPYNEQFF,TRBD2,few,TRBJ2-1,TRBV20-1
TGTGCCAGCAGCTATAATAGGATTCAATCAGATACGCAGTATTTT,CASSYNRIQSDTQYF,NA,NA,TRBJ2-3,TRBV5-4
TGTGCCAGCAGCTTAGGGGTAGATACGCAGTATTTT,CASSLGVDTQYF,NA,NA,TRBJ2-3,TRBV7-6
TGTGCCTGGAGTGTACCGATACGGAATGAAGCTTTCTTT,CAWSVPIRNEAFF,NA,NA,TRBJ1-1,TRBV30
TGTGCCAGCAGTGAACACAGGGTTGAGGCGCAGTATTTT,CASSEHRVEAQYF,NA,few,TRBJ2-3,TRBV6-1
TGTGCCAGCAGCTCTAGCGGGGCATACACAGATACGCAGTATTTT,CASSSSGAYTDTQYF,TRBD2,many,TRBJ2-3,TRBV12-3/TRBV12-4
TGTGCCAGCAGTTACTCGAGTGTAAGGCGTCTAGGGCAGCCCCAGCATTTT,CASSYSSVRRLGQPQHF,NA,few,TRBJ1-5,TRBV6-2/TRBV6-3
TGTGCCAGCAGTTTTTTCGTGGGGGCCGAGGCTTTCTTT,CASSFFVGAEAFF,NA,NA,TRBJ1-1,TRBV12-3/TRBV12-4
TGTGCCAGCGGGATCCTAGGACAGAGCCCACACAATGAGCAGTTCTTC,CASGILGQSPHNEQFF,NA,few,TRBJ2-1,TRBV7-2
TGTGCCAGCAGCTTAAGTCGTCAACCACCCCTCCACTTT,CASSLSRQPPLHF,NA,few,TRBJ1-6,TRBV7-2
TGCAGTGCTAGCCTCTCCCGGTCGGGCCCCTACGAGCAGTACTTC,CSASLSRSGPYEQYF,NA,few,TRBJ2-7,TRBV20-1
TGCAGCGTTGCTAGCGGGGGTTCCTACGAGCAGTACTTC,CSVASGGSYEQYF,TRBD2,NA,TRBJ2-7,TRBV29-1
TGTGCTAGTGGTTTGGTACTCGCGGCGACCACTGAAGCTTTCTTT,CASGLVLAATTEAFF,NA,many,TRBJ1-1,TRBV12-5
TGTGCCAGCAGCGAGACACCCCAATATAATGAAAAACTGTTTTTT,CASSETPQYNEKLFF,NA,NA,TRBJ1-4,TRBV12-3/TRBV12-4
TGTGCCAGCACCCACGGCGGCTTTATCACAGATACGCAGTATTTT,CASTHGGFITDTQYF,NA,many,TRBJ2-3,TRBV6-2/TRBV6-3
TGCGCCAGCAGCCAAGATCTCGGGAGCGGAAACACCATATATTTT,CASSQDLGSGNTIYF,NA,NA,TRBJ1-3,TRBV4-3
TGTGCCAGCAGTTTTCTGAAAGCGGGGCTCGCAGATACGCAGTATTTT,CASSFLKAGLADTQYF,TRBD2,few,TRBJ2-3,TRBV27
TGTGCCAGCAGCCTCAGGGGGCGAGGCACCGGGGAGCTGTTTTTT,CASSLRGRGTGELFF,TRBD1,NA,TRBJ2-2,TRBV6-2/TRBV6-3
TGTGCCAGCAGCCCCGACAGGAGCTCCTACGAGCAGTACTTC,CASSPDRSSYEQYF,NA,many,TRBJ2-7,TRBV5-6
TGCAGTGCAGGGCCGGGACAAGAAGAGACCCAGTACTTC,CSAGPGQEETQYF,NA,many,TRBJ2-5,TRBV20-1
TGTGCCAGCAGAGGACGGGACAGCTTCACAGATACGCAGTATTTT,CASRGRDSFTDTQYF,TRBD1,NA,TRBJ2-3,TRBV28
TGCAGTGCTAGAGCTAGGCAGAGGAGCAATCAGCCCCAGCATTTT,CSARARQRSNQPQHF,NA,few,TRBJ1-5,TRBV20-1
TGTGCCAGTAGTATTCGGGGCACCGGGGAGCTGTTTTTT,CASSIRGTGELFF,NA,many,TRBJ2-2,TRBV19
TGCGCCAGCCGCCAAGCGGGGGGCAGGACAGATACGCAGTATTTT,CASRQAGGRTDTQYF,TRBD2,NA,TRBJ2-3,TRBV5-1
TGTGCCATCAGTGAGTCGAATATAGGGGGCGCTAGCACAGATACGCAGTATTTT,CAISESNIGGASTDTQYF,TRBD1,few,TRBJ2-3,TRBV10-3
TGTGCCAGCAGTGAAGCAGCGGGGGGCGCAGATACGCAGTATTTT,CASSEAAGGADTQYF,TRBD2,NA,TRBJ2-3,TRBV6-1
TGTGCCCAAACTGACAGCAGAAACATTCAGTACTTC,CAQTDSRNIQYF,NA,NA,TRBJ2-4,TRBV30
TGTGCCAGCAGTGCCTCCCCGACCGGGACACTGCCTTACGAGCAGTACTTC,CASSASPTGTLPYEQYF,NA,NA,TRBJ2-7,TRBV25-1